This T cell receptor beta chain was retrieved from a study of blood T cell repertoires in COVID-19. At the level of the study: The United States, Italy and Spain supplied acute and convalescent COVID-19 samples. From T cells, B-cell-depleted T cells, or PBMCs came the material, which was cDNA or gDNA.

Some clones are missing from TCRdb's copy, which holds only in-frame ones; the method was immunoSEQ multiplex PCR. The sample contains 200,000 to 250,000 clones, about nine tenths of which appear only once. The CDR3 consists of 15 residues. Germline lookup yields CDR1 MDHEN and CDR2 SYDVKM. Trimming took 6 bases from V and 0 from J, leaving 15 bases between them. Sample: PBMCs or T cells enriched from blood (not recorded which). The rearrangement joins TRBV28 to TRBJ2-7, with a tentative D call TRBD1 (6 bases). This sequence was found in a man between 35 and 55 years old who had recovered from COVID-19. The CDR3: CASSPSDSFSYEQYF. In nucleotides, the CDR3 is TGTGCCAGCAGCCCGTCGGACAGTTTCTCCTACGAGCAGTACTTC.